The 13 T cell receptor beta chains below all came from one sample that was sequenced in a study of OX40 agonist ivuxolimab in advanced cancers. Library generation was performed with the immunoSEQ multiplex PCR assay. The immuneACCESS repertoire file appears here via TCRdb, limited to in-frame rearrangements. These files lack a portion of the clones; in checked studies, under half of the deficit traces to unresolved V genes, and the cause of the others is not known. The sample table contains 50,000 to 80,000 clones; only one count was recorded for approximately 79% of them. The ten top clones hold about 2.2% of the sample. The input for sequencing was CD4+ or CD8+ T cells sorted from blood, taken in a trial of the OX40 agonist ivuxolimab. The receptors come from an adult with an advanced solid tumor such as melanoma, head and neck, liver or kidney cancer.

The V and J genes are TRBV7-9 and TRBJ2-3; 9 positions match TRBD2. V shed 0 bases, J shed 6 bases, and the junction held 10 bases outside the gene matches. The CDR3 consists of 17 residues. Looked up from germline, CDR1 is SEHNR and CDR2 is FQNEAQ (reference sequence). In DNA form, the CDR3 reads TGTGCCAGCAGCTTAGCTCTTTCGCGGGAGGGCCGTGATACGCAGTATTTT. Its protein is CASSLALSREGRDTQYF.

The chain combines TRBV5-1 with TRBJ1-5, with TRBD1 matching 11 bases. Trimming took 4 bases from V and 9 from J; bases not matched to a gene: 9. Germline lookup yields CDR1 SGHRS and CDR2 YFSETQ. CDR3 length: 15 amino acids. CDR3 amino acids: CASSPGDRGDRPQHF. In nucleotides, the CDR3 is TGCGCCAGCAGCCCGGGGGACAGGGGGGATAGGCCCCAGCATTTT.

The chain couples TRBV19 to TRBJ2-1; D unresolved. Trimming removed 5 bases from V and 6 bases from J, with 23 bases in between. The germline gives CDR1 LNHDA, CDR2 SQIVND (reference sequence). The CDR3 covers 17 residues. The CDR3 sequence is CASSPAVVSPQPNEQFF. The CDR3 region has the DNA TGTGCCAGTAGTCCCGCCGTCGTCAGTCCCCAACCCAATGAGCAGTTCTTC. Supplemented by reference TRBV19 and TRBJ2-1, the full variable domain reads DGGITQSPKYLFRKEGQNVTLSCEQNLNHDAMYWYRQDPGQGLRLIYYSQIVNDFQKGDIAEGYSVSREKKESFPLTVTSAQKNPTAFYLCASSPAVVSPQPNEQFFGPGTRLTVL.

This sequence joins TRBV5-1 and TRBJ2-6; a possible D gene is TRBD2 (6 bases). V lost 4 bases to trimming and J lost 0 bases, with 17 bases between them. Germline V gene sequence: CDR1 SGHRS, CDR2 YFSETQ. The CDR3 covers 18 residues. The DNA for the CDR3 is TGCGCCAGCAGCCCCGGCGGGGCAGCGAGCTCTGGGGCCAACGTCCTGACTTTC. Translating it yields CASSPGGAASSGANVLTF.

The chain is built from TRBV29-1 and TRBJ1-4, with 8 bases lining up with TRBD1. The CDR3 length is 13 residues. Germline assignment: CDR1 SQVTM and CDR2 ANQGSEA. J gave up 6 bases and V 7 bases, and 7 bases lay outside the gene matches. CDR3 sequence (DNA): TGCAGCGCCGGACAGGGCCTTTATGAAAAACTGTTTTTT. It encodes CSAGQGLYEKLFF. Complete variable domain (other parts from reference TRBV29-1 and TRBJ1-4): SAVISQKPSRDICQRGTSLTIQCQVDSQVTMMFWYRQQPGQSLTLIATANQGSEATYESGFVIDKFPISRPNLTFSTLTVSNMSPEDSSIYLCSAGQGLYEKLFFGSGTQLSVL.

The chain uses TRBV7-9 and TRBJ1-6; D is uncertain. Germline CDR1 SEHNR, CDR2 FQNEAQ (reference sequence). V gave up 6 bases and J gave up 1 base, with 13 bases separating them. The CDR3 loop spans 16 amino acids. CDR3 in amino acids: CASSPAGRSYNSPLHF. CDR3 bases: TGTGCCAGCAGTCCAGCCGGACGATCCTATAATTCACCCCTCCACTTT.

The V call is TRBV28, the J call TRBJ2-3; maybe TRBD2 (5 bases). V was shortened by 10 bases and J by 2 bases, with 13 bases between the two germline ends. Looked up from germline, CDR1 is MDHEN and CDR2 is SYDVKM. The length of the CDR3 is 13 residues. The CDR3 loop is CATLFSDTDTQYF. Here the CDR3 DNA reads TGTGCCACCCTGTTTAGCGACACAGATACGCAGTATTTT.

The chain joins TRBV6-1 to TRBJ2-1, with D perhaps matching TRBD2 (6 bases). Germline-derived CDR1 and CDR2 are MNHNS and SASEGT. V was clipped by 6 bases and J by 0 bases, with 6 bases between them. This CDR3 contains 13 residues. The CDR3 here is CASSGGSYNEQFF. DNA of the CDR3: TGTGCCAGCAGCGGGGGCTCCTACAATGAGCAGTTCTTC.

The chain couples TRBV4-1 to TRBJ1-5; D unresolved. The CDR3 runs to 13 residues. V lost 1 base, J lost 7 bases, and 8 bases lay in between. From germline, CDR1 is MGHRA and CDR2 YSYEKL. CDR3 region: CASSQGSRQPQHF. DNA of the CDR3: TGCGCCAGCAGCCAAGGTTCGCGGCAGCCCCAGCATTTT.

The V call is TRBV11-2, the J call TRBJ1-1; D gene uncertain. The CDR3 spans 13 residues. V lost 5 bases, J lost 7 bases, and 14 bases lay in between. Germline V gene sequence: CDR1 SGHAT, CDR2 FQNNGV. The CDR3, as DNA: TGTGCCAGCAGCCAAAAAGGCGTTGGTGAAGCTTTCTTT. The encoded protein is CASSQKGVGEAFF.

The rearrangement uses TRBV6-5 and TRBJ1-5; D perhaps matches TRBD1 (5 bases). CDR1 is MNHEY, CDR2 SVGAGI, per germline. V was cut by 2 bases and J by 2 bases, with 10 bases left in between. The CDR3 runs to 15 residues. The CDR3 nucleotides are TGTGCCAGCAGTTACGCCCGGGGCGGCAATCAGCCCCAGCATTTT. Translation: CASSYARGGNQPQHF.

The chain combines TRBV11-3 with TRBJ2-7; TRBD2 matches 7 bases. This CDR3 has 15 amino acids. V shed 5 bases and J 0 bases; nucleotides not matched to a gene: 7. Germline V gene data show CDR1 as SGHNT and CDR2 as YENEEA. In DNA form, the CDR3 reads TGTGCCAGCAGCCCCACAACGGGGGGCTCCTACGAGCAGTACTTC. Residues: CASSPTTGGSYEQYF.

The J gene is TRBJ2-5, the V gene TRBV5-1, with D possibly matching TRBD1 (8 bases). The germline gives CDR1 SGHRS, CDR2 YFSETQ. This CDR3 has 16 residues. The V gene lost 4 bases and the J gene lost 2 bases, with 18 bases spanning the gap. CDR3 residues: CASSRSQGGKQETQYF. In DNA form, the CDR3 reads TGCGCCAGCAGCCGGTCACAGGGGGGGAAGCAAGAGACCCAGTACTTC.